Each of the 22 T cell receptor beta chains below was sequenced from the same sample in a study of blood T cell repertoires in COVID-19. The repertoire was sequenced with immunoSEQ multiplex PCR; TCRdb's copy has only in-frame clones and lacks some. The sample lists 350,000 to 500,000 clones, 88% occurring once. The sample taken for sequencing was PBMCs or T cells enriched from blood (not recorded which). The receptors were gathered from a woman under 30 who had been exposed to COVID-19.

The CDR3 sequence is CASSKGSAGREQYF. The CDR3 DNA sequence: TGTGCCAGCAGCAAAGGGTCAGCGGGACGCGAGCAGTACTTC. V and J are TRBV21-1 and TRBJ2-7; the DNA was not used to check the table's D call, TRBD2. TRBV21-1 is flagged as a pseudogene. The CDR3 spans 14 residues.

The rearrangement uses TRBV18 and TRBJ2-2, with 7 bases lining up with TRBD2. The CDR3 runs 17 residues. Losses at the gene ends were 3 bases for V and 0 bases for J; bases not matched to a gene: 7. Germline V lookup: CDR1 KGHSH, CDR2 LQKENI. The CDR3, as DNA: TGTGCCAGCTCACCGTCCGCTGCGGGGGCGAACACCGGGGAGCTGTTTTTT. Translating it yields CASSPSAAGANTGELFF.

V gene TRBV7-2 combines with J gene TRBJ1-6; D may be TRBD1 (6 bases). The CDR3 loop spans 13 amino acids. The V gene lost 6 bases and the J gene lost 8 bases, with 11 bases spanning the gap. Germline CDR1 and CDR2: SGHTA and FQGNSA. CDR3: CASSSTGYSPLHF. For the CDR3, the DNA is TGTGCCAGCAGTTCTACAGGGTATTCACCCCTCCACTTT.

This chain links TRBV19 with TRBJ1-5; D is possibly TRBD1 (5 bases). Germline V gene sequence: CDR1 LNHDA, CDR2 SQIVND (reference sequence). V was shortened by 7 bases and J by 6 bases, with 13 bases between the two germline ends. CDR3 length equals 13 residues. CDR3 sequence (DNA): TGTGCCAGTAACACCCCAGGGTCTCAGCCCCAGCATTTT. The encoded protein is CASNTPGSQPQHF.

This clone has just one count. The chain has TRBV15 and TRBJ2-2; TRBD1 matches at 12 bases. Germline assignment: CDR1 LNHNV and CDR2 YYDKDF (reference sequence). There are 19 residues in the CDR3. J lost 3 bases, V lost 0 bases, and 8 bases had no gene match. The CDR3 loop reads CATSREGQGANLDTGELFF. The DNA of the CDR3 is TGTGCCACCAGCAGAGAGGGACAGGGGGCTAACCTAGACACCGGGGAGCTGTTTTTT. The full variable domain, rest sourced from reference TRBV15 and TRBJ2-2, is DAMVIQNPRYQVTQFGKPVTLSCSQTLNHNVMYWYQQKSSQAPKLLFHYYDKDFNNEADTPDNFQSRRPNTSFCFLDIRSPGLGDTAMYLCATSREGQGANLDTGELFFGEGSRLTVL.

J is TRBJ2-1 and V is TRBV6-5, with 8 bases fitting TRBD1. Germline V gene data show CDR1 as MNHEY and CDR2 as SVGAGI. This CDR3 has 15 amino acids. The V segment lost 2 bases and the J segment 7 bases; nucleotides outside the gene matches: 7. Written as DNA, the CDR3 is TGTGCCAGCAGTTACGGCAGGGGGCTTAAAAATGAGCAGTTCTTC. Amino acids: CASSYGRGLKNEQFF.

The rearrangement links TRBV6-2 or TRBV6-3 to TRBJ2-3; 11 positions match TRBD2. In germline, CDR1 is MNHEY, CDR2 SVGEGT. Unmatched junction bases numbered 13, after V lost 2 bases and J lost 3 bases. There are 19 residues in the CDR3. The CDR3 DNA sequence: TGTGCCAGCAGTTACCCTCAACGCGGTAGCGGGGGGGTGACAGATACGCAGTATTTT. Its protein product is CASSYPQRGSGGVTDTQYF.

V usage is TRBV2 and J usage is TRBJ2-7; TRBD1 agrees at 8 bases. Trimming removed 4 bases from V and 0 bases from J; junction bases left unmatched: 2. CDR1 and CDR2 from the germline V gene are SNHLY and FYNNEI. The CDR3 loop spans 14 amino acids. The CDR3 loop reads CASSGQGASYEQYF. CDR3 nucleotide sequence: TGTGCCAGCAGTGGGCAGGGGGCCTCCTACGAGCAGTACTTC.

This clone turned up a few times. CDR3 sequence reads: CASSEYGSLKGKLFF. The CDR3, as DNA: TGTGCCAGCAGTGAATATGGGAGTTTGAAGGGAAAACTGTTTTTT. The rearrangement joins TRBV25-1 to TRBJ1-4; D is unresolved. Germline assignment: CDR1 MGHDK and CDR2 SYGVNS. The CDR3 is 15 amino acids. V was pared by 0 bases and J by 10 bases, with 15 bases between.

This clone was found a few times. The chain is built from TRBV30 and TRBJ2-7; maybe TRBD2 (5 bases). Germline V CDR1 and CDR2: GTSNPN, SVGIG (reference sequence). The CDR3 extends over 12 amino acids. V dropped 2 bases and J dropped 2 bases, with 7 bases sitting between them. The CDR3 reads CAWSPEAYEQYF. The CDR3 DNA is TGTGCCTGGAGTCCGGAGGCCTACGAGCAGTACTTC.

The chain joins TRBV2 to TRBJ2-7; 7 nucleotides agree with TRBD2. This CDR3 is 14 amino acids long. Trimming at V came to 8 bases and at J to 12 bases, leaving 19 bases not matched to a gene. CDR1 is SNHLY, CDR2 FYNNEI, per germline. This CDR3 is CASCNPIGREAPYF. The DNA of the CDR3 is TGTGCCAGCTGCAACCCGATCGGTCGGGAGGCGCCGTACTTC.

The chain employs TRBV7-9 and TRBJ1-1; 8 positions agree with TRBD1. Losses at the gene ends were 4 bases for V and 4 bases for J; bases not matched to a gene: 14. CDR1 and CDR2 from the germline V gene are SEHNR and FQNEAQ (reference sequence). The CDR3 has 17 amino acids. CDR3 region: CASSSGQVGVLGTEAFF. The CDR3, as DNA: TGTGCCAGCAGCTCGGGACAGGTGGGGGTTTTGGGCACTGAAGCTTTCTTT.

The chain employs TRBV11-3 and TRBJ1-5, with unresolved D. Germline V gene data show CDR1 as SGHNT and CDR2 as YENEEA. The CDR3 extends over 18 amino acids. Trimming removed 5 bases at V and 0 bases at J, with 20 bases between. The CDR3 sequence is CASSLQFEQKYSNQPQHF. The CDR3 nucleotides are TGTGCCAGCAGCCTCCAGTTTGAACAGAAGTATAGCAATCAGCCCCAGCATTTT.

This sequence joins TRBV7-2 and TRBJ1-4, with 8 bases identical to TRBD1. CDR3 length equals 14 residues. The V gene's germline CDR1 is SGHTA and CDR2 FQGNSA. Trimming at V came to 5 bases and at J to 7 bases, leaving 6 bases not matched to a gene. CDR3 sequence (DNA): TGTGCCAGCAGCCGTAACAGGGGGGCTGAAAAACTGTTTTTT. Its protein is CASSRNRGAEKLFF.

The chain couples TRBV11-3 to TRBJ2-3; possibly TRBD2 for D (7 bases). The V gene lost 3 bases and the J gene lost 2 bases, with 12 bases spanning the gap. The CDR3 totals 15 residues. The germline V gene has CDR1 SGHNT and CDR2 YENEEA. CDR3 in amino acids: CASSLGGQTTDTQYF. In nucleotides, the CDR3 is TGTGCCAGCAGCTTGGGGGGGCAGACCACAGATACGCAGTATTTT.

This clone appeared a single time. V gene TRBV4-2 combines with J gene TRBJ2-2; possibly TRBD2 for D (6 bases). This CDR3 comprises 15 residues. V lost 0 bases, J lost 1 base, and 6 bases lay in between. Germline values: CDR1 LGHNA, CDR2 YNFKEQ. This CDR3 reads CASSQERGNTGELFF. CDR3 DNA: TGTGCCAGCAGCCAAGAGCGGGGGAACACCGGGGAGCTGTTTTTT.

The chain recombines TRBV29-1 with TRBJ2-1; no clear D. This CDR3 region has 12 residues. Germline V gene sequence: CDR1 SQVTM, CDR2 ANQGSEA. V was pared by 4 bases and J by 7 bases, with 11 bases between. The CDR3 nucleotides are TGCAGCGTTGGGCTAATACTAAATGAGCAGTTCTTC. This translates into CSVGLILNEQFF.

The chain employs TRBV28 and TRBJ2-7; TRBD2 matches 7 bases. The length of the CDR3 is 15 residues. In germline, CDR1 is MDHEN, CDR2 SYDVKM. The trim removed 8 bases at V and 4 bases at J, leaving 14 bases unmatched. The CDR3 DNA reads as TGTGCCAGCGTTTCCGGGGGGAGGACCAATTACGAGCAGTACTTC. It yields the protein CASVSGGRTNYEQYF. The variable domain in full, completed from reference TRBV28 and TRBJ2-7, reads DVKVTQSSRYLVKRTGEKVFLECVQDMDHENMFWYRQDPGLGLRLIYFSYDVKMKEKGDIPEGYSVSREKKERFSLILESASTNQTSMYLCASVSGGRTNYEQYFGPGTRLTVT.

V and J are TRBV4-1 and TRBJ2-3; 8 bases line up with TRBD2. The germline V gene has CDR1 MGHRA and CDR2 YSYEKL. Unmatched junction bases numbered 6, after V lost 2 bases and J lost 2 bases. The CDR3 has 16 amino acids. Written as DNA, the CDR3 is TGCGCCAGCAGCCAACTCGGGGGGGGCAACACAGATACGCAGTATTTT. Amino acid sequence: CASSQLGGGNTDTQYF.

The chain recombines TRBV10-1 with TRBJ1-1; TRBD1 agrees at 10 bases. Per the germline V gene, CDR1 is WNHNN and CDR2 is SYGVQD (reference sequence). The V segment lost 2 bases and the J segment 0 bases; nucleotides outside the gene matches: 9. The CDR3 contains 18 residues. The CDR3 nucleotides are TGCGCCAGCAGTGAGAGAGGTGAGGACAGGGGGGTGAACACTGAAGCTTTCTTT. Encoded protein: CASSERGEDRGVNTEAFF.

The chain links TRBV20-1 to TRBJ2-3; D is possibly TRBD2 (6 bases). V was clipped by 3 bases and J by 0 bases, with 10 bases between them. This CDR3 has 14 residues. From germline, CDR1 is DFQATT and CDR2 SNEGSKA (reference sequence). The CDR3 nucleotides read TGCAGTGCTAGTAAACTAGCCAGCACAGATACGCAGTATTTT. It specifies CSASKLASTDTQYF.

This chain joins TRBV6-5 and TRBJ2-7, with D possibly being TRBD2 (6 bases). CDR3 length: 15 amino acids. In germline, CDR1 is MNHEY, CDR2 SVGAGI. Deletions cut 8 bases from V and 0 bases from J, with 17 bases between. Written as DNA, the CDR3 is TGTGCCAGCGGACTTCCCGCGGGGAACTCCTACGAGCAGTACTTC. It encodes CASGLPAGNSYEQYF.